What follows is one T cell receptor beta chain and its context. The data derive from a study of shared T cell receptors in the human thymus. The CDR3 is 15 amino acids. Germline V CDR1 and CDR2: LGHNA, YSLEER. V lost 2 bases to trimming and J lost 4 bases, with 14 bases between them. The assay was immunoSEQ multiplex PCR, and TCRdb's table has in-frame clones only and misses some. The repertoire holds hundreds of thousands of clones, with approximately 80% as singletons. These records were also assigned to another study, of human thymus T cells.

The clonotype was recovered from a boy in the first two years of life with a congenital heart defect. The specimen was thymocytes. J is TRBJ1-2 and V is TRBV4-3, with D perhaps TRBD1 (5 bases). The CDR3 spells CASSQSAGDLYGYTF. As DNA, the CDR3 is TGCGCCAGCAGCCAATCTGCGGGGGACCTCTATGGCTACACCTTC.